The clone carrying this T cell receptor beta chain has a handful of counts. This specimen belongs to a study of T cells in Graves' hyperthyroidism and ophthalmopathy. Amplified regions were TCR beta CDR3 sequences from RNA transcripts. With the HTBI primer set, the TCR CDR3 went through a first round of RT-PCR. TCRdb reanalysed the multiplex PCR reads using MiXCR and keeps one entry per CDR3 protein. The sample has 550,000 to 600,000 distinct CDR3 sequences, under 60% seen once. The CDR3 is made up of 15 amino acids. CDR1 is ENHRY and CDR2 is SYGVKD in the germline V gene. V was pared by 3 bases and J by 0 bases, with 11 bases between.

The chain links TRBV10-3 to TRBJ2-5, with D maybe TRBD1 (5 bases). The sequencing sample was made of peripheral blood or thyroid tissue (not recorded which). This sequence was found in an adult woman with Graves' disease, either hyperthyroidism or ophthalmopathy (not recorded which). As DNA, the CDR3 is TGTGCCATCAGTGAAACAGGAACGTACCAAGAGACCCAGTACTTC. It encodes CAISETGTYQETQYF.